What follows are 9 T cell receptor beta chains derived from one specimen sequenced in a study of shared clonotypes between healthy human individuals. The assay was immunoSEQ multiplex PCR, and TCRdb's table has in-frame clones only and misses some. The sample includes over a million clones, roughly 95% of them seen just once. Sample: naive CD4+ T cells sorted from blood. Indicated subset: CD45RA+ positively selected. The receptors here all came from a man aged 25 to 45 in good health.

V gene TRBV2 combines with J gene TRBJ2-1; the match to TRBD2 covers 7 bases. The CDR3 is 15 amino acids. J was trimmed by 11 bases and V by 3 bases; bases with no gene match: 13. Germline V gene sequence: CDR1 SNHLY, CDR2 FYNNEI. DNA for the CDR3: TGTGCCAGCAGTGATCGGACTAGTCCGTCGGGAAAGCAGTTCTTC. Protein product: CASSDRTSPSGKQFF. Full variable domain (remainder filled in from reference TRBV2 and TRBJ2-1): EPEVTQTPSHQVTQMGQEVILRCVPISNHLYFYWYRQILGQKVEFLVSFYNNEISEKSEIFDDQFSVERPDGSNFTLKIRSTKLEDSAMYFCASSDRTSPSGKQFFGPGTRLTVL.

CDR3 bases: TGTGCCAGCAGTCTGCGGACAGAAAACACTGAAGCTTTCTTT. The encoded protein is CASSLRTENTEAFF. This rearrangement joins TRBV27 to TRBJ1-1, with D perhaps matching TRBD1 (6 bases). V was shortened by 5 bases and J by 2 bases, with 12 bases between the two germline ends. Germline values: CDR1 MNHEY, CDR2 SMNVEV (reference sequence). There are 14 residues in the CDR3.

In DNA form, the CDR3 reads TGTGCCAGTAGTGGGGACAGGCGAAACATTCAGTACTTC. Translating gives CASSGDRRNIQYF. This chain uses TRBV19 with TRBJ2-4; 8 positions agree with TRBD1. Germline V gene lookup returns CDR1 LNHDA and CDR2 SQIVND (reference sequence). The CDR3 has 13 residues. J gave up 6 bases and V 5 bases, and 3 bases lay outside the gene matches.

V and J are TRBV11-3 and TRBJ2-3; no definite D call. V was pared by 1 base and J by 5 bases, with 13 bases between. The germline V gene has CDR1 SGHNT and CDR2 YENEEA. The CDR3 covers 15 residues. CDR3 in amino acids: CASSLVSSAGDTQYF. The CDR3 DNA is TGTGCCAGCAGCTTAGTGTCTAGTGCAGGAGATACGCAGTATTTT. The full variable domain, with the rest looked up from reference TRBV11-3 and TRBJ2-3, is EAGVVQSPRYKIIEKKQPVAFWCNPISGHNTLYWYLQNLGQGPELLIRYENEEAVDDSQLPKDRFSAERLKGVDSTLKIQPAELGDSAVYLCASSLVSSAGDTQYFGPGTRLTVL.

For this clone: Other DNA sequences in the same sample also yield this CDR3. This chain's CDR3 is CASSLAGGTDTQYF. The CDR3 DNA reads as TGTGCCAGCAGCTTAGCCGGCGGGACAGATACGCAGTATTTT. This chain joins TRBV7-9 and TRBJ2-3, with D perhaps TRBD2 (5 bases). Germline CDR1 is SEHNR and CDR2 is FQNEAQ (reference sequence). The length of the CDR3 is 14 residues. Between the trimmed V and J ends, which lost 0 bases and 3 bases, there was a span of 7 bases.

With regard to this clone: Other DNA sequences in this sample translate to the same CDR3. The chain uses TRBV6-1 and TRBJ1-1; weak D call: TRBD1 (5 bases). This CDR3 has 11 amino acids. The germline CDR1 and CDR2 sequences are MNHNS and SASEGT. Trimming cost V 3 bases and J 8 bases, with 7 bases left between them. The CDR3 here is CASSERGEAFF. The CDR3 coding sequence is TGTGCCAGCAGTGAGCGGGGCGAAGCTTTCTTT.

This clone was seen just once. This sample also contains other DNA sequences that code for the same CDR3. This sequence joins TRBV28 and TRBJ1-2, with 9 nucleotides matching TRBD1. Per germline, CDR1 MDHEN and CDR2 SYDVKM. Trimming removed 4 bases from V and 5 bases from J; junction bases left unmatched: 8. The CDR3 is made up of 15 amino acids. CDR3 DNA sequence: TGTGCCAGCAGTTCCCCCGGGACAGGGTCATATGGCTACACCTTC. As protein: CASSSPGTGSYGYTF.

This clone was detected once. The V gene is TRBV5-4, the J gene TRBJ2-5; D ambiguous. V was clipped by 1 base and J by 3 bases, with 10 bases between them. CDR3 length equals 14 residues. The germline V gene has CDR1 SGHNT and CDR2 YYREEE (reference sequence). The CDR3 DNA sequence: TGTGCCAGCAGCTTGCGGCCAAATGAAGAGACCCAGTACTTC. Translating gives CASSLRPNEETQYF.

The rearrangement uses TRBV30 and TRBJ2-7, with 8 nucleotides matching TRBD2. Germline V gene lookup returns CDR1 GTSNPN and CDR2 SVGIG (reference sequence). There are 16 residues in the CDR3. V was clipped by 5 bases and J by 3 bases; unmatched bases: 15. CDR3 in amino acids: CAWEGSSGNPYYEQYF. Here the CDR3 DNA reads TGTGCCTGGGAGGGTAGTAGCGGGAACCCATACTACGAGCAGTACTTC. Together with reference TRBV30 and TRBJ2-7, the CDR3 gives the full variable domain: SQTIHQWPATLVQPVGSPLSLECTVEGTSNPNLYWYRQAAGRGLQLLFYSVGIGQISSEVPQNLSASRPQDRQFILSSKKLLLSDSGFYLCAWEGSSGNPYYEQYFGPGTRLTVT.